This TCR beta chain was obtained from a study of spatial heterogeneity in lung cancer. The time point here: sample taken at primary tumor resection. The donor population consisted of about 75 patients with untreated, early-stage non-small cell lung cancer. A distinct unique molecular identifier was carried by each TCR cDNA molecule. One entry per CDR3 protein results from TCRdb running MiXCR on the 5' RACE reads. The sample has about 15,000 distinct CDR3 sequences, 6.2% seen once. Study findings and constraints: Tumor mutation counts were tracked by expanded intratumoral alpha and beta TCR counts. Ubiquitous expanded TCR counts tracked ubiquitous nonsynonymous mutations; regional expanded TCR counts tracked regional nonsynonymous mutations.

This clonotype occurred many times. The antigen is not known. CDR1 is DFQATT and CDR2 is SNEGSKA in the germline V gene (reference sequence). The length of the CDR3 is 13 residues. Trimming removed 1 base at V and 8 bases at J, with 12 bases between. The receptor was derived from a male donor with early-stage non-small cell lung cancer. The chain recombines TRBV20-1 with TRBJ2-4; D is unresolved. This specimen was lung tumor tissue, taken at surgery. CDR3 nucleotide sequence: TGCAGTGCTAGAGCTACGGGTGCGGACATTCAGTACTTC. Protein: CSARATGADIQYF.